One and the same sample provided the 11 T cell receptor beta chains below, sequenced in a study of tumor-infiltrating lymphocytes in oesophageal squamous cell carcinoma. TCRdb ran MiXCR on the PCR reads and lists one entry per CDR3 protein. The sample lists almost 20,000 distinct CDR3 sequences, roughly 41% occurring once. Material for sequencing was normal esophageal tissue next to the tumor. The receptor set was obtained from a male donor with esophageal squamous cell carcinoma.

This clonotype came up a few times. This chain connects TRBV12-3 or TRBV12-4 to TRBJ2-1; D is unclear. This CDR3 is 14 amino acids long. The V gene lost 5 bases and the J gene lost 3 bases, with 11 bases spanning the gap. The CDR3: CASSTSGYYNEQFF. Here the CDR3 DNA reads TGTGCCAGCAGTACGTCCGGGTACTACAATGAGCAGTTCTTC.

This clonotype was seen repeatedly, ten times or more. The CDR3 DNA sequence: TGTGCCAGCAGACAGGGGGTGGAAGAGACCCAGTACTTC. Translating it yields CASRQGVEETQYF. The genes are TRBV5-5 and TRBJ2-5, with 8 bases identical to TRBD1. The germline CDR1 and CDR2 sequences are SGHKS and YYEKEE (reference sequence). This CDR3 has 13 amino acids. The V gene end was trimmed by 5 bases and the J gene end by 3 bases; junction bases not matched to a gene: 3.

The CDR3 DNA sequence: TGTGCCAGCAGCTACACTAGCGCCGGCCCCTACAATGAGCAGTTCTTC. Residues: CASSYTSAGPYNEQFF. The rearrangement uses TRBV7-3 and TRBJ2-5; TRBD2 matches 7 bases. The tail of the sequence fits TRBJ2-1 better, so the J call may be wrong. CDR3 size: 16 residues. The V gene's germline CDR1 is SGHTA and CDR2 FQGTGA.

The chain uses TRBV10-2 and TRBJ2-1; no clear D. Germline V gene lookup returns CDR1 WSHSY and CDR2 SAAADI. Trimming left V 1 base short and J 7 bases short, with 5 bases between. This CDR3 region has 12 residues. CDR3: CASSEFGNEQFF. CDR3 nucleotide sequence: TGCGCCAGCAGTGAGTTTGGAAATGAGCAGTTCTTC.

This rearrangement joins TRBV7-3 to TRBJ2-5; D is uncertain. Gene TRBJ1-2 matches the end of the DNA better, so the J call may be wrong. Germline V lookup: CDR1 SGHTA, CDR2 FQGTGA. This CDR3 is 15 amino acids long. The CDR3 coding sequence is TGTGCCAGCAGCTTAGAATCGGCCTCTCTAGGGGGCTACACCTTC. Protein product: CASSLESASLGGYTF.

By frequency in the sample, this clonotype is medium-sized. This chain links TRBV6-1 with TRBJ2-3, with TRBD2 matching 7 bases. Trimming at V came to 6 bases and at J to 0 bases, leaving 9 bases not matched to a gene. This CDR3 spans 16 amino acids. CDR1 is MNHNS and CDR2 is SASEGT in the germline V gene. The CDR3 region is CASSKSRTRSTDTQYF. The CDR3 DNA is TGTGCCAGCAGCAAAAGCAGGACTAGGAGCACAGATACGCAGTATTTT.

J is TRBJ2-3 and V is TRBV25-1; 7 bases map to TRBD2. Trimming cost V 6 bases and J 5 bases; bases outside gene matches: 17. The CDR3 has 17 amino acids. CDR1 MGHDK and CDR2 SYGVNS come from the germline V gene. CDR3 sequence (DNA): TGTGCCAGCAGCGATTCCGGGACTAACGGGAGAGTAGATACGCAGTATTTT. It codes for CASSDSGTNGRVDTQYF.

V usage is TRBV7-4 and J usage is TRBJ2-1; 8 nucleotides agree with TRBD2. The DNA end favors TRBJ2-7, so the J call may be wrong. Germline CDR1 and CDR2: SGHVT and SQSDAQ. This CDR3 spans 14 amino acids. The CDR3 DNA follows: TGTGCCAGCAGCCGGGGGGGTCTTACCTACGAGCAGTACTTC. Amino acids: CASSRGGLTYEQYF.

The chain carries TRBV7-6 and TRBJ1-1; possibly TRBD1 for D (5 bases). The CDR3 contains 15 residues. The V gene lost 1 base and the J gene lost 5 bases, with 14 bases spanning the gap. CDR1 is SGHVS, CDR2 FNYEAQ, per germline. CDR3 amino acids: CASSLGGGWGTEAFF. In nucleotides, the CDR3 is TGTGCCAGCAGCTTAGGGGGGGGTTGGGGTACTGAAGCTTTCTTT.

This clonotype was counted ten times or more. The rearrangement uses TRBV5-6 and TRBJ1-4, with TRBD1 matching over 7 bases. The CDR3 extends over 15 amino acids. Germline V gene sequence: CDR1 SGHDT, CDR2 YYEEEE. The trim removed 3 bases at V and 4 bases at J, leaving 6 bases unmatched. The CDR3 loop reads CASSSPGQLNEKLFF. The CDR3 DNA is TGTGCCAGCAGCTCCCCGGGACAGCTTAATGAAAAACTGTTTTTT.

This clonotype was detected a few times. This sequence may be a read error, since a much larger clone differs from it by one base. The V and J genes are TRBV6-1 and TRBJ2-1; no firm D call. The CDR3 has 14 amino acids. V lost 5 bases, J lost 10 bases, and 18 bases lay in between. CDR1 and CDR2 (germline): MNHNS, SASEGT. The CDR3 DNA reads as TGTGCCAGCAGTCCGGCAGGACCAAACTACGAGCAGTTCTTC. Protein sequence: CASSPAGPNYEQFF.